This T cell receptor beta chain was recorded in a study of T-cell memory formation after mild COVID-19. Looking at the study overall: TCR clustering was largely donor specific.

This clonotype was counted between two and nine times. The V and J ends lost 5 bases and 4 bases respectively, with 15 bases between them. CDR1 SGHRS and CDR2 YFSETQ come from the germline V gene. The CDR3 length is 14 residues. TCRdb redid the calling of the 5' RACE reads with MiXCR, one entry per CDR3 protein. The sample lists some 350,000 distinct CDR3 sequences, around a sixth occurring once. The chain links TRBV5-1 to TRBJ1-2, with TRBD1 as a possible D gene (5 bases). This sequence was found in a man between 18 and 35 years old who had mild COVID-19 (a few samples of this study predate the infection). Cell type and time point are not known. What was sequenced was PBMCs or a T cell subset sorted from them (not recorded which). The CDR3 sequence is CASRTGPNIYGYTF. The CDR3 DNA is TGCGCCAGCAGAACGGGACCCAACATCTATGGCTACACCTTC.